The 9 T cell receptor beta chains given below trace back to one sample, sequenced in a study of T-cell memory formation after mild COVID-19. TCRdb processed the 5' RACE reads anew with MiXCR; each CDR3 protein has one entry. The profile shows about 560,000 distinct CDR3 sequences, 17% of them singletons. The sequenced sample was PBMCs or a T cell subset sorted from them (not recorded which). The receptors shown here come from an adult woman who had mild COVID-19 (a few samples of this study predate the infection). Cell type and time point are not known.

The CDR3 is CASSPTEMNTEAFF. The DNA of the CDR3 is TGTGCCAGCAGCCCGACAGAAATGAACACTGAAGCTTTCTTT. The chain employs TRBV28 and TRBJ1-1; TRBD1 might be the D (5 bases). The CDR3 is 14 residues long. V lost 6 bases and J lost 0, with 11 bases in between. Germline assignment: CDR1 MDHEN and CDR2 SYDVKM.

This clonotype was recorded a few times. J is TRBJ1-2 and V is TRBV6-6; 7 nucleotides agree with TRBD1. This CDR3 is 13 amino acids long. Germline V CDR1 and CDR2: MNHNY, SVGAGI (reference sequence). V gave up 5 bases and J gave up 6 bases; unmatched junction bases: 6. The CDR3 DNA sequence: TGTGCCAGCAGTCAACCAGGGGGTGATGGCTACACCTTC. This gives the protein CASSQPGGDGYTF.

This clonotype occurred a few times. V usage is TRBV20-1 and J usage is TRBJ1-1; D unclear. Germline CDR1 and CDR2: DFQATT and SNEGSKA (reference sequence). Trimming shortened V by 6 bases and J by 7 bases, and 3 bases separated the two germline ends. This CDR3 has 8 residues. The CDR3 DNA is TGCAGTGCGGATGAAGCTTTCTTT. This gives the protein CSADEAFF.

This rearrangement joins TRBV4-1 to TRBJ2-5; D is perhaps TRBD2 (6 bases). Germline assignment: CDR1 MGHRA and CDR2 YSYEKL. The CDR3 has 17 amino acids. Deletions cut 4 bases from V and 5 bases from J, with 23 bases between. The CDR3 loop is CASSPTRRETGLETQYF. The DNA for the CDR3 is TGCGCCAGCAGCCCGACAAGACGGGAGACGGGACTCGAGACCCAGTACTTC.

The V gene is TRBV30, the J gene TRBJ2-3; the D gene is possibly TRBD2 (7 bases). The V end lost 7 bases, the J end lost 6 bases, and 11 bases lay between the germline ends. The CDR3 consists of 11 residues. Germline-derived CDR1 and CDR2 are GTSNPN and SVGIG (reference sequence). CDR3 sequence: CALGGADTQYF. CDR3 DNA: TGTGCCTTGGGGGGGGCTGATACGCAGTATTTT.

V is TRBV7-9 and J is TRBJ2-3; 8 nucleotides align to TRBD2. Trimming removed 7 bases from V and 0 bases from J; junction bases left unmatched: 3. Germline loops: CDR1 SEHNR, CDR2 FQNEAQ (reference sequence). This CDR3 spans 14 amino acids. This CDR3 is CASIASGSTDTQYF. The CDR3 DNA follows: TGTGCCAGCATAGCTAGCGGGAGCACAGATACGCAGTATTTT.

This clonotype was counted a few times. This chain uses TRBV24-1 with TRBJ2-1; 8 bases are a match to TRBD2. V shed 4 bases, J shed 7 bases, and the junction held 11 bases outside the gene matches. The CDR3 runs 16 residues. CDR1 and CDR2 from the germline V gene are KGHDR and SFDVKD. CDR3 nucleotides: TGTGCCACCAGTGAGATGGTTAGCGGGAAGGCAAATGAGCAGTTCTTC. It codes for CATSEMVSGKANEQFF.

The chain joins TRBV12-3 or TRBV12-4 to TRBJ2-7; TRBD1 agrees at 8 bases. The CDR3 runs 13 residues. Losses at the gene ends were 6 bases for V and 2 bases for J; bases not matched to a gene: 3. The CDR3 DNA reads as TGTGCCAGCAGCACGACAGGGGCCTACGAGCAGTACTTC. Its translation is CASSTTGAYEQYF.

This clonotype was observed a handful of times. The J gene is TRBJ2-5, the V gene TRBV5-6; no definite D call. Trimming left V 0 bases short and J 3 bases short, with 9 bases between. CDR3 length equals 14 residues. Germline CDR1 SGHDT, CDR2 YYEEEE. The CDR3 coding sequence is TGTGCCAGCAGCTTGGTCGGGTTGAAAGAGACCCAGTACTTC. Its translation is CASSLVGLKETQYF.